This T cell receptor beta chain originates from a study of tumor-infiltrating lymphocytes in primary liver carcinoma. About the study: Measuring about 4.2 to 11 cm across, the tumors were staged as T1-T3 N0M0.

Regarding the study as a whole: Tumor region pairs shared more overlap than did tumor-adjacent and tumor-blood pairs. Significantly larger top-250-clone fractions were found in tumors than in blood (p = 0.039).

Starting material for RNA and DNA co-extraction consisted of roughly 18-34 mg of unsorted bulk tissue. Five separate regions of each tumor underwent sampling. Total RNA (roughly 530 ng) served as template for TCR beta cDNA synthesis primed by a constant-region primer. ARM-PCR was slightly modified, and three nested multiplex PCR rounds with it gave rise to the TCR beta libraries. TRBV1-TRBV30 forward primers paired with a C-beta reverse primer drove the first two PCR rounds, roughly 9 cycles each. TCRdb re-analysed the multiplex PCR reads in MiXCR, keeping a single row per CDR3 protein. The profile shows some 120,000 distinct CDR3 sequences, around 64% of them singletons. On this clonotype itself: Antigen specificity is unknown.

Per germline, CDR1 KGHDR and CDR2 SFDVKD. Trimming removed 3 bases from V and 0 bases from J, with 12 bases in between. The CDR3 has 16 amino acids. Specimen: liver tumor tissue from sampling region 3. Subset of the sample: tumor region T3, left-lateral pole. The V gene is TRBV24-1, the J gene TRBJ2-3, with D uncertain. The clonotype originates from a woman aged 55-75 years with primary liver carcinoma and hepatitis B virus infection. The CDR3 DNA reads TGTGCCACCAGTGATCCCAAGGCCTCGAGCACAGATACGCAGTATTTT. Translating gives CATSDPKASSTDTQYF.